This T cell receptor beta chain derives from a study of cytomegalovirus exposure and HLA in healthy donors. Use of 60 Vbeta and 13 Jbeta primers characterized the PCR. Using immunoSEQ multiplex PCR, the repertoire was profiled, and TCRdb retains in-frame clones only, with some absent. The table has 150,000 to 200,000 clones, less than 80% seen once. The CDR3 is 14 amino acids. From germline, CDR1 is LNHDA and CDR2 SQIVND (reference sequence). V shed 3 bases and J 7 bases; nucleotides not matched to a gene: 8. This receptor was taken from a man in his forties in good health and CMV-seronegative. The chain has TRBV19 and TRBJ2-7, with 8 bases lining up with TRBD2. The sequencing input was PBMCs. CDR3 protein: CASSMTGGPGEQYF. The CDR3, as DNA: TGTGCCAGTAGTATGACGGGAGGGCCGGGGGAGCAGTACTTC. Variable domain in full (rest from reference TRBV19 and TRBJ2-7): DGGITQSPKYLFRKEGQNVTLSCEQNLNHDAMYWYRQDPGQGLRLIYYSQIVNDFQKGDIAEGYSVSREKKESFPLTVTSAQKNPTAFYLCASSMTGGPGEQYFGPGTRLTVT.